A selection of T cell receptor beta chains follows, all from one sample in a study of T cell responses to AZD1222 COVID-19 vaccine. The method was immunoSEQ multiplex PCR; TCRdb's version includes in-frame clones alone and lacks a portion of them. The repertoire includes approximately 150,000 clones, around 87% of them detected once, and 1.6% sits in the top ten. This specimen was peripheral blood, taken on day 0 of AZD1222 vaccination. These receptors were collected from an adult in good health. Each CDR3 is given with its conserved first and last residue. A D gene is named only where the DNA matches it firmly. Expanded clones get a size class; other rows say once, few or many, or leave the size out.

j_gene,len,abundance,d_gene,v_gene,CDR3nt,CDR3aa
TRBJ1-3,13,NA,NA,TRBV5-1,TGCGCCAGCAGCTTGGTTGTGGGGGACACCATATATTTT,CASSLVVGDTIYF
TRBJ2-7,12,NA,NA,TRBV7-2,TGTGCCAGCGGGGGTCAGACCTACGAGCAGTACTTC,CASGGQTYEQYF
TRBJ1-4,17,NA,TRBD1,TRBV9,TGTGCCAGCAGCCCCATTACTCCGGGACAGAGTGCCGAAAAACTGTTTTTT,CASSPITPGQSAEKLFF
TRBJ2-2,17,NA,NA,TRBV5-5,TGTGCCAGCAGCTTTCCAAGACAGTCCGCCGGGACCGGGGAGCTGTTTTTT,CASSFPRQSAGTGELFF
TRBJ2-3,14,NA,NA,TRBV6-5,TGTGCCAGCAGTAGACAGGGGAGGGCAGATACGCAGTATTTT,CASSRQGRADTQYF
TRBJ2-5,15,NA,TRBD1,TRBV5-6,TGTGCCAGCAGCGTCTCCGGGACAGGGTATGAGACCCAGTACTTC,CASSVSGTGYETQYF
TRBJ1-5,15,NA,NA,TRBV18,TGTGCCAGCTCACGCCCAGCAACCAGCAATCAGCCCCAGCATTTT,CASSRPATSNQPQHF
TRBJ2-3,18,NA,TRBD2,TRBV28,TGTGCCAGCAGTCCGACCGATCTAGGGAGGGCCCGCACAGATACGCAGTATTTT,CASSPTDLGRARTDTQYF
TRBJ1-6,13,once,NA,TRBV29-1,TGCAGCGTCAGAGACAGCTGGAATTCACCCCTCCACTTT,CSVRDSWNSPLHF
TRBJ1-4,16,NA,NA,TRBV3-1/TRBV3-2,TGTGCCAGCAGCCAATCGACGGGGGGAACTAATGAAAAACTGTTTTTT,CASSQSTGGTNEKLFF
TRBJ1-3,16,NA,TRBD1,TRBV4-2,TGTGCCAGCAGCCAAGCGGTACAGGGGGGCGGAAACACCATATATTTT,CASSQAVQGGGNTIYF
TRBJ2-7,14,NA,NA,TRBV30,TGTGCCTGGAGTTTTGGGGGGCGCTCCTACGAGCAGTACTTC,CAWSFGGRSYEQYF
TRBJ2-1,14,NA,TRBD1,TRBV10-3,TGTGCCATCAGTGTACAGGGGTCAGGTAATGAGCAGTTCTTC,CAISVQGSGNEQFF
TRBJ1-4,15,NA,TRBD1,TRBV28,TGTGCCAGCAGTTCCCCCGGGACAGGGAAGGAAAAACTGTTTTTT,CASSSPGTGKEKLFF
TRBJ2-5,15,NA,TRBD2,TRBV18,TGTGCCAGCTCCTTGTCTAAGCGGGGGGAAGAGACCCAGTACTTC,CASSLSKRGEETQYF
TRBJ2-4,17,NA,TRBD2,TRBV28,TGTGCCAGCGAGACTAGCTCTTTAATCCTAGCCAAAAACATTCAGTACTTC,CASETSSLILAKNIQYF
TRBJ1-4,11,NA,NA,TRBV20-1,TGCAGTGCTAGAAGGGGAGAAAAACTGTTTTTT,CSARRGEKLFF
TRBJ2-1,13,NA,NA,TRBV10-1,TGCGCCAGCAGTGAGTCGGGGAGAAATGAGCAGTTCTTC,CASSESGRNEQFF
TRBJ2-7,13,NA,NA,TRBV6-5,TGTGCCAGCAGACGAACCACCGGGACCCCTCCGTACTTC,CASRRTTGTPPYF
TRBJ1-3,16,NA,TRBD1,TRBV9,TGTGCCAGCAGCGCCGGACAGGTACGGGCCGGAAACACCATATATTTT,CASSAGQVRAGNTIYF
TRBJ1-5,14,NA,NA,TRBV6-5,TGTGCCAGCTCCTGGGGGAGTGGCAATCAGCCCCAGCATTTT,CASSWGSGNQPQHF
TRBJ1-1,12,NA,NA,TRBV24-1,TGTGCCACCAGGGGCTCGAACACTGAAGCTTTCTTT,CATRGSNTEAFF
TRBJ2-7,13,NA,NA,TRBV28,TGTGCCAGCAGTTTAGTAGAGAATTACGAGCAGTACTTC,CASSLVENYEQYF
TRBJ2-2,15,NA,NA,TRBV2,TGTGCCAGCAGTGATAGGTCTATAAGCACCGGGGAGCTGTTTTTT,CASSDRSISTGELFF
TRBJ2-5,17,once,TRBD1,TRBV28,TGTGCCAGCAGCCCCAGCCCCGGGGACAGGGGCTTAAAGACCCAGTACTTC,CASSPSPGDRGLKTQYF
TRBJ1-6,15,once,NA,TRBV21-1,TGTGCCAGCAGCACGCTCAGGGGGCAGGGTTCACCCCTCCACTTT,CASSTLRGQGSPLHF
TRBJ2-7,14,NA,NA,TRBV3-1/TRBV3-2,TGTGCCAGCAGCCAAGTTCGGGGACTGAGGGAGCAGTACTTC,CASSQVRGLREQYF
TRBJ2-7,12,NA,NA,TRBV5-1,TGCGCCAGCAGCTTCAGGTCGGGGGAGCAGTACTTC,CASSFRSGEQYF
TRBJ1-5,16,NA,NA,TRBV7-9,TGTGCCAGCAGCTTAGACCCTCCGGTGAGCAATCAGCCCCAGCATTTT,CASSLDPPVSNQPQHF
TRBJ2-5,14,NA,NA,TRBV6-5,TGTGCCAGCAGTCTTGGGGGGTCCAAAGAGACCCAGTACTTC,CASSLGGSKETQYF
TRBJ1-2,13,NA,NA,TRBV4-1,TGCGCCAGCAGCCAAGGTTTCAATCGGGGCTACACCTTC,CASSQGFNRGYTF
TRBJ2-5,16,few,TRBD2,TRBV6-5,TGTGCCAGCAGTTACGGGACTAGCGGGTCTCAAGAGACCCAGTACTTC,CASSYGTSGSQETQYF
TRBJ1-1,16,once,TRBD1,TRBV7-2,TGTGCCAGCAGCTCAAAGCGGACAGGGGAGGACACTGAAGCTTTCTTT,CASSSKRTGEDTEAFF
TRBJ1-5,17,NA,TRBD1,TRBV28,TGTGCCAGCATCGCAGACAGGGACTCCCTCTCCAATCAGCCCCAGCATTTT,CASIADRDSLSNQPQHF
TRBJ1-2,14,NA,NA,TRBV18,TGTGCCAGCTCACTCCGAGCATCCGACTATGGCTACACCTTC,CASSLRASDYGYTF
TRBJ2-7,15,NA,TRBD1,TRBV19,TGTGCCAGTAGTATAGTTGGACAGGGTCGCTACGAGCAGTACTTC,CASSIVGQGRYEQYF
TRBJ1-6,16,NA,TRBD1,TRBV28,TGTGCCAGCAGTCCTGATTGGACAGGGCGAAGGTCACCCCTCCACTTT,CASSPDWTGRRSPLHF
TRBJ1-2,15,NA,NA,TRBV16,TGTGCCAGCAGCCAATTCTGGAGTTTTAACTATGGCTACACCTTC,CASSQFWSFNYGYTF
TRBJ2-5,13,NA,NA,TRBV7-2,TGTGCCAGCAGCTTAAACCCTAGAGAGACCCAGTACTTC,CASSLNPRETQYF
TRBJ1-2,15,once,TRBD1,TRBV6-5,TGTGCCAGCATTGGTACAGGGGGTTATAACTATGGCTACACCTTC,CASIGTGGYNYGYTF
TRBJ2-1,15,NA,TRBD1,TRBV2,TGTGCCAGCGGGGAATCCGGGACAGGGAACAATGAGCAGTTCTTC,CASGESGTGNNEQFF
TRBJ2-3,13,NA,NA,TRBV5-6,TGTGCCAGCAGTCTAGTCCGAGGGGATACGCAGTATTTT,CASSLVRGDTQYF
TRBJ2-2,14,once,NA,TRBV30,TGTGCCTGGAGTGAGGGACACAACACCGGGGAGCTGTTTTTT,CAWSEGHNTGELFF
TRBJ2-7,16,few,NA,TRBV11-2,TGTGCCAGCAGCCTAGTTGGGACGTCTAGCTCCTACGAGCAGTACTTC,CASSLVGTSSSYEQYF
TRBJ2-1,14,NA,NA,TRBV28,TGTGCCAGCTTCCAAGGGCAGAGCTACAATGAGCAGTTCTTC,CASFQGQSYNEQFF
TRBJ1-1,13,NA,NA,TRBV19,TGTGCCAGCCATAGGGGGGGCGGGATTGAAGCTTTCTTT,CASHRGGGIEAFF
TRBJ2-1,18,NA,TRBD2,TRBV30,TGTGCCTGGAGATTGGGACTAGCGGGAGGGCGAGCGGGAAATGAGCAGTTCTTC,CAWRLGLAGGRAGNEQFF
TRBJ2-3,17,NA,TRBD2,TRBV5-1,TGCGCCAGCAGCTTTGGACTAGCGGGAGAGGGGACAGATACGCAGTATTTT,CASSFGLAGEGTDTQYF
TRBJ2-7,13,few,NA,TRBV27,TGTGTTTCACGTCGGGGCTTCCCCTACGAGCAGTACTTC,CVSRRGFPYEQYF
TRBJ2-6,14,NA,NA,TRBV27,TGTGCCAGCGGAGGAAGATCTGGGGCCAACGTCCTGACTTTC,CASGGRSGANVLTF
TRBJ1-5,15,NA,TRBD1,TRBV3-1/TRBV3-2,TGTGCCAGCAGCCTTCGGACAGGGGGCAATCAGCCCCAGCATTTT,CASSLRTGGNQPQHF
TRBJ1-5,15,NA,NA,TRBV5-1,TGCGCCAGCAGCTTGGGAGGTGAGGTCTACCAGCCCCAGCATTTT,CASSLGGEVYQPQHF
TRBJ2-7,16,NA,TRBD2,TRBV9,TGTGCCAGCAGCGTAAACGGGAGGGCCGATGGGTACGAGCAGTACTTC,CASSVNGRADGYEQYF
TRBJ1-1,13,NA,NA,TRBV19,TGTGCCAGTAGCATTACAGGAATTTCTGAAGCTTTCTTT,CASSITGISEAFF
TRBJ2-2,16,NA,TRBD1,TRBV5-1,TGCGCCAGCAGCTTGTTCGGGACAGCGAACACCGGGGAGCTGTTTTTT,CASSLFGTANTGELFF
TRBJ1-1,16,NA,TRBD1,TRBV5-4,TGTGCCAGCAGCTTGGAACCTCGGGACAGGGGTACTGAAGCTTTCTTT,CASSLEPRDRGTEAFF
TRBJ2-1,15,NA,TRBD2,TRBV5-4,TGTGCCAGCAGCGCCGGGACTAGCGGGCCGGATGAGCAGTTCTTC,CASSAGTSGPDEQFF